This TCR beta chain was retrieved from a study of T cells in tuberculosis. Remarks on this clone: Its matching antigen is unknown.

The ends lost 3 bases at V and 4 bases at J; junction bases unmatched: 4. The CDR3 covers 15 residues. Germline V lookup: CDR1 SQVTM, CDR2 ANQGSEA. Some clones are missing from TCRdb's copy, which holds only in-frame ones; the method was immunoSEQ multiplex PCR. This table has about 30,000 clones, 85% to 95% appearing once. The study, taken as a whole, reports: The TCR-beta difference was not significant; alpha differences partly reflected length.

Source material: PBMCs. V usage is TRBV29-1 and J usage is TRBJ2-1; TRBD2 aligns across 12 bases. The TCR comes from a donor between 10 and 35 years old with latent tuberculosis or without tuberculosis infection. For the CDR3, the DNA is TGCAGCGTTGATGGTACTAGCGGGGGGTACAATGAGCAGTTCTTC. Its protein is CSVDGTSGGYNEQFF.